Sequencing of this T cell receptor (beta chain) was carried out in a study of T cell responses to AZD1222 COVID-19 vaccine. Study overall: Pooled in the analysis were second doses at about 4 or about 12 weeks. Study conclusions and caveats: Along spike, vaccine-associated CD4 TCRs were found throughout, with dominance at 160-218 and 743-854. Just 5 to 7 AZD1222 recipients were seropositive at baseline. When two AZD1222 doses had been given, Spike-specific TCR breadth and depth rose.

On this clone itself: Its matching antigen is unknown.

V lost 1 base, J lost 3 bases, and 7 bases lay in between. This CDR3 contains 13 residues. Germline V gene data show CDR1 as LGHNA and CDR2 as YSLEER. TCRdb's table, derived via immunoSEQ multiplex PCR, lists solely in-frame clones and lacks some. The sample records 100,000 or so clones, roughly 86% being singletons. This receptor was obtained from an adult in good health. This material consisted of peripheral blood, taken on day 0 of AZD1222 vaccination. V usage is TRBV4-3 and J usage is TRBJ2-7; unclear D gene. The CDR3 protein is CASSQGLDYEQYF. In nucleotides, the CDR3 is TGCGCCAGCAGCCAAGGGCTAGACTACGAGCAGTACTTC.